These 18 T cell receptor beta chains were all obtained from the same sample, sequenced in a study of CD8 T cells in ankylosing spondylitis. Findings and caveats of the study: In ankylosing spondylitis blood, a motif of 7 to 9 highly homologous TCR beta variants appeared characteristic.

No antigen has been identified for these receptors. TCRdb independently ran MiXCR on the 5' RACE reads; one entry per CDR3 protein. The sample includes around 540,000 distinct CDR3 sequences, about an eighth of them seen just once. The specimen sequenced was blood, either unsorted or a sorted T cell fraction (not recorded which). These receptors were obtained from a male donor with ankylosing spondylitis.

CDR3 protein: CASSASPNTEAFF. As DNA, the CDR3 is TGTGCCAGCAGTGCCAGTCCGAACACTGAAGCTTTCTTT. The V call is TRBV6-1, the J call TRBJ1-1; no definite D call. Germline V lookup: CDR1 MNHNS, CDR2 SASEGT. The CDR3 runs to 13 residues. Trimming cost V 4 bases and J 1 base, with 7 bases left between them.

This clonotype was seen only a few times. The V and J genes are TRBV12-3 or TRBV12-4 and TRBJ2-6; D is unresolved. V lost 5 bases to trimming and J lost 0 bases, with 5 bases between them. This CDR3 is built from 14 residues. The CDR3: CASSRDSGANVLTF. As DNA, the CDR3 is TGTGCCAGCAGTCGCGACTCTGGGGCCAACGTCCTGACTTTC.

The CDR3 DNA sequence: TGTGCCAGCTCACCCCCCAGTGGGGGCTCAGGCGAGACCCAGTACTTC. It specifies CASSPPSGGSGETQYF. The chain employs TRBV18 and TRBJ2-5; D may be TRBD1 (6 bases). The CDR3 sequence is 16 residues long. Germline assignment: CDR1 KGHSH and CDR2 LQKENI. The V gene lost 3 bases and the J gene lost 5 bases, with 19 bases spanning the gap.

V and J are TRBV3-1 and TRBJ1-2; the D gene is possibly TRBD1 (6 bases). CDR1 LGHDT and CDR2 YNNKEL come from the germline V gene (reference sequence). The V end lost 1 base, the J end lost 10 bases, and 10 bases lay between the germline ends. The CDR3 length is 12 residues. For the CDR3, the DNA is TGTGCCAGCAGCCAAGGGGGGCGGGACTACACCTTC. It encodes CASSQGGRDYTF.

As regards this clonotype: Compared with germline, one end of the junction differs, possibly owing to a read error. The V call is TRBV3-1, the J call TRBJ2-1; possibly TRBD2 for D (6 bases). Germline V CDR1 and CDR2: LGHDT, YNNKEL (reference sequence). This CDR3 is 16 amino acids long. The CDR3 coding sequence is TGTGCCAGCAGCCTTCCTATGGCTAGCGACTACAATGAGCAGTTATTC. Its translation is CASSLPMASDYNEQLF.

This clonotype has a count of ten or more. One end of the junction is discordant with germline, which a read error may explain. V and J are TRBV5-1 and TRBJ2-3; the D is unclear. The CDR3 spans 14 residues. Germline-derived CDR1 and CDR2 are SGHRS and YFSETQ. In nucleotides, the CDR3 is TGTGCCAGCAGCTTGGAAGGAGGCACAGATACGCAGTATTTT. Translation: CASSLEGGTDTQYF.

There are many counts of this clonotype. This chain links TRBV30 with TRBJ2-3; the D gene could be TRBD1 or TRBD2 (6 bases each). The CDR3 contains 14 residues. From germline, CDR1 is GTSNPN and CDR2 SVGIG (reference sequence). Between the trimmed V and J ends, which lost 2 bases and 0 bases, there was a span of 9 bases. DNA for the CDR3: TGTGCCTGGAGTAGGAGGGGGAGCACAGATACGCAGTATTTT. It yields the protein CAWSRRGSTDTQYF.

The chain has TRBV11-2 and TRBJ2-6; D possibly matches TRBD1 or TRBD2 (6 bases each). Trimming took 8 bases from V and 0 from J, leaving 11 bases between them. The CDR3 contains 15 residues. Germline CDR1 is SGHAT and CDR2 is FQNNGV. The CDR3 nucleotides read TGTGCCAGCCCGAGGGGGGTCTCTGGGGCCAACGTCCTGACTTTC. Translated: CASPRGVSGANVLTF.

This clonotype has only a few counts. The chain recombines TRBV5-1 with TRBJ1-1; D is unclear. The CDR3 loop spans 14 amino acids. CDR1 and CDR2 from the germline V gene are SGHRS and YFSETQ. The germline V and J ends were trimmed by 0 bases and 1 base, with 7 bases remaining between them. CDR3 nucleotides: TGCGCCAGCAGCTTGGAAGTGAAGAACACTGAAGCTTTCTTT. Protein product: CASSLEVKNTEAFF.

The chain has TRBV30 and TRBJ2-3; D unresolved. CDR1 is GTSNPN, CDR2 SVGIG, per germline (reference sequence). The CDR3 consists of 14 residues. Trimming cost V 4 bases and J 2 bases, with 13 bases left between them. As DNA, the CDR3 is TGTGCCTGGACCGAGGTGGGGATCACAGATACGCAGTATTTT. This codes for CAWTEVGITDTQYF.

This clonotype has just a few counts. The genes are TRBV5-1 and TRBJ1-1, with 9 bases aligning to TRBD1. With V trimmed by 0 bases and J by 1 base, 4 bases remained unmatched. The CDR3 has 16 amino acids. CDR1 is SGHRS and CDR2 is YFSETQ in the germline V gene. This CDR3 reads CASSLDRGPANTEAFF. CDR3 DNA: TGCGCCAGCAGCTTGGACAGGGGGCCTGCGAACACTGAAGCTTTCTTT.

This clonotype was observed at least ten times. The V call is TRBV4-1, the J call TRBJ1-4, with a tentative D call TRBD1 (5 bases). Germline loops: CDR1 MGHRA, CDR2 YSYEKL. Trimming stripped 4 bases from V and 8 bases from J, with 20 bases between. The CDR3 is 16 amino acids. CDR3 sequence reads: CASSPRDGRGGEKLFF. Here the CDR3 DNA reads TGCGCCAGCAGCCCAAGAGACGGACGGGGGGGAGAAAAACTGTTTTTT.

The J gene is TRBJ1-5, the V gene TRBV25-1, with D perhaps TRBD1 (6 bases). Germline CDR1 and CDR2: MGHDK and SYGVNS. Trimming stripped 5 bases from V and 2 bases from J, with 19 bases between. The CDR3 loop spans 17 amino acids. The CDR3 spells CASSPYGVSGGNQPQHF. The DNA for the CDR3 is TGTGCCAGCAGTCCTTACGGGGTCTCAGGGGGCAATCAGCCCCAGCATTTT.

Ten or more counts support this clonotype. The chain combines TRBV2 with TRBJ2-4; no definite D call. V lost 4 bases to trimming and J lost 6 bases, with 13 bases between them. CDR3 length: 14 residues. CDR1 is SNHLY and CDR2 is FYNNEI in the germline V gene. In DNA, the CDR3 is TGTGCCAGCAGTGTGTCTCGAGATAGAAACATTCAGTACTTC. This translates into CASSVSRDRNIQYF.

V is TRBV3-1 and J is TRBJ2-4; either TRBD1 or TRBD2 may supply D (6 bases each). In germline, CDR1 is LGHDT, CDR2 YNNKEL (reference sequence). The CDR3 loop spans 14 amino acids. Deletions cut 1 base from V and 5 bases from J, with 9 bases between. The CDR3 bases are TGTGCCAGCAGCCAAGCCGGGGGCCAAAACATTCAGTACTTC. It yields the protein CASSQAGGQNIQYF. Based on the CDR3 plus reference TRBV3-1 and TRBJ2-4, the full variable domain is DTAVSQTPKYLVTQMGNDKSIKCEQNLGHDTMYWYKQDSKKFLKIMFSYNNKELIINETVPNRFSPKSPDKAHLNLHINSLELGDSAVYFCASSQAGGQNIQYFGAGTRLSVL.

This clonotype showed up just a few times. The chain uses TRBV11-3 and TRBJ2-7, with 7 bases fitting TRBD2. The CDR3 has 16 residues. The junction had 13 bases not matched to a gene; V was cut back by 5 bases and J by 3 bases. Germline V gene data show CDR1 as SGHNT and CDR2 as YENEEA. The CDR3 protein is CASSPQCLAVDYEQYF. CDR3 bases: TGTGCCAGCAGCCCCCAGTGCCTAGCGGTTGACTACGAGCAGTACTTC. Variable domain in full (rest from reference TRBV11-3 and TRBJ2-7): EAGVVQSPRYKIIEKKQPVAFWCNPISGHNTLYWYLQNLGQGPELLIRYENEEAVDDSQLPKDRFSAERLKGVDSTLKIQPAELGDSAVYLCASSPQCLAVDYEQYFGPGTRLTVT.

This clonotype was detected a few times. CDR3 bases: TGTGCCAGCAGTGGGGGTCGTCAAGCGGCGAACACTGAAGCTTTCTTT. Translating it yields CASSGGRQAANTEAFF. The chain uses TRBV2 and TRBJ1-1; D unresolved. CDR1 is SNHLY, CDR2 FYNNEI, per germline. This CDR3 has 16 amino acids. V was trimmed by 4 bases and J by 1 base, leaving 16 bases between them.

This clonotype was seen only a few times. This chain links TRBV29-1 with TRBJ1-5; D not certain. The CDR3 is 13 residues long. The V end lost 0 bases, the J end lost 10 bases, and 13 bases lay between the germline ends. Germline V gene sequence: CDR1 SQVTM, CDR2 ANQGSEA. This CDR3 is CSVEEPTGLPQHF. The DNA of the CDR3 is TGCAGCGTTGAAGAACCAACCGGGTTACCCCAGCATTTT.